The 17 T cell receptor beta chains below all came from one sample that was sequenced in a study of T cell clonality in common variable immunodeficiency. Notes on the study in general: Fewer deletions and N-nucleotide insertions were reportedly seen in common variable immunodeficiency TCR beta sequences.

Their cognate antigens are unknown. TCRdb's table, derived via immunoSEQ multiplex PCR, lists solely in-frame clones and lacks some. This sample carries around 24,000 clones, none of them present only once. Sequencing was performed on peripheral blood mononuclear cells. These receptors were taken from a human donor with common variable immunodeficiency.

This clone showed up many times. From the germline J gene comes the end of the CDR3, since the read stops 3 residues before it. The rearrangement uses TRBV19 and TRBJ1-5, with D possibly TRBD1 on 6 matching bases. V was trimmed by 4 bases and J by 2 bases, leaving 15 bases between them. The CDR3 runs to 16 residues. The V gene's germline CDR1 is LNHDA and CDR2 SQIVND (reference sequence). The CDR3: CASSSGRGLGNQPQHF. The covered CDR3 bases are TGTGCCAGTAGTAGCGGCAGGGGATTAGGCAATCAGCCC.

This clone was picked up a small number of times. The DNA ends 3 residues before the CDR3 does, and the rest of the CDR3 is filled in from the germline J gene. The chain couples TRBV18 to TRBJ1-2; D not resolved. V lost 4 bases, J lost 6 bases, and 21 bases lay in between. The CDR3 loop spans 16 amino acids. Germline V lookup: CDR1 KGHSH, CDR2 LQKENI. Here the CDR3 reads CASSLLLVPSSDGYTF. The part of the CDR3 DNA that was read is TGTGCCAGCTCACTACTATTAGTACCCTCAAGCGATGGC.

This clone was detected only a few times. The read gets to within 3 residues of the CDR3 end, and the germline J gene fills in the rest. The chain carries TRBV20-1 and TRBJ1-1; D is ambiguous. The CDR3 has 14 amino acids. V lost 0 bases, J lost 1 base, and 9 bases lay in between. CDR1 DFQATT and CDR2 SNEGSKA come from the germline V gene (reference sequence). Here the CDR3 reads CSARDLVENTEAFF. The part of the CDR3 DNA that was read is TGCAGTGCTAGAGATCTCGTAGAGAACACTGAA.

This clone was recorded at least ten times. Read data end 3 residues before the CDR3 end; the end is taken from the germline J gene. The chain links TRBV7-2 to TRBJ1-2, with TRBD1 as a possible D gene (5 bases). Germline V gene data show CDR1 as SGHTA and CDR2 as FQGNSA. The CDR3 totals 13 residues. V shed 1 base and J shed 6 bases, with 9 bases lying between them. The CDR3 sequence: CASSLDPGDGYTF. CDR3 DNA, as far as it was read: TGTGCCAGCAGCTTAGACCCGGGGGATGGC. The full variable domain, with the rest looked up from reference TRBV7-2 and TRBJ1-2, is GAGVSQSPSNKVTEKGKDVELRCDPISGHTALYWYRQSLGQGLEFLIYFQGNSAPDKSGLPSDRFSAERTGGSVSTLTIQRTQQEDSAVYLCASSLDPGDGYTFGSGTRLTVV.

Worth noting for this clone: From the germline J gene comes the end of the CDR3, since the read stops 3 residues before it. V usage is TRBV2 and J usage is TRBJ2-7; the D gene is possibly TRBD1 (5 bases). CDR3 length: 15 amino acids. Germline values: CDR1 SNHLY, CDR2 FYNNEI. Trimming stripped 3 bases from V and 0 bases from J, with 12 bases between. The covered CDR3 bases are TGTGCCAGCAGTGAGATGGTGACAGACTCCTACGAG. Translating gives CASSEMVTDSYE. The entire CDR3 is CASSEMVTDSYEQYF.

This clone was detected a few times. The read terminates 3 residues before the CDR3 end, so the remaining end is supplied by the germline J gene. The chain couples TRBV19 to TRBJ2-3, with TRBD2 as a possible D gene (5 bases). The V and J ends lost 3 bases and 3 bases respectively, with 10 bases between them. This CDR3 comprises 14 residues. In germline, CDR1 is LNHDA, CDR2 SQIVND (reference sequence). The DNA read from the CDR3 is TGTGCCAGTAGTATTGGACTCCAGACAGATACG. Its protein product is CASSIGLQTDT. The full CDR3 protein reads CASSIGLQTDTQYF.

This clone was seen only a few times. The read finishes 3 residues shy of the CDR3 end, and the germline J gene is used to complete it. This rearrangement joins TRBV7-2 to TRBJ2-2; D is ambiguous. V was clipped by 6 bases and J by 7 bases, with 12 bases between them. The CDR3 runs to 13 residues. CDR1 and CDR2 from the germline V gene are SGHTA and FQGNSA. CDR3 sequence reads: CASRDRLVGELFF. CDR3 DNA (partial): TGTGCCAGCAGGGATCGACTGGTCGGGGAG.

In its sample, this clone was seen a few times. Sequencing ends 3 residues short of the CDR3 end; the germline J gene provides the rest. This chain joins TRBV30 and TRBJ1-6; TRBD1 agrees at 9 bases. The V and J ends lost 2 bases and 9 bases, in that order; junction bases with no gene match: 8. The CDR3 is 15 amino acids. Germline V gene lookup returns CDR1 GTSNPN and CDR2 SVGIG (reference sequence). The DNA read from the CDR3 is TGTGCCTGGAGTTTGGTGGGACAGGGACGTTCACCC. The encoded protein is CAWSLVGQGRSP. The full CDR3 is CAWSLVGQGRSPLHF.

This clone has more than one count but fewer than ten. The read finishes 3 residues shy of the CDR3 end, and the germline J gene is used to complete it. The chain recombines TRBV19 with TRBJ2-7; TRBD2 might be the D (7 bases). The V end was cut by 5 bases, the J end by 1 base, with 15 bases between. Per the germline V gene, CDR1 is LNHDA and CDR2 is SQIVND (reference sequence). The CDR3 has 15 amino acids. Incomplete CDR3 DNA: TGTGCCAGTAGTGACCGCGGGGGCGCGTCCTACGAG. Amino acid sequence: CASSDRGGASYE. The whole CDR3 sequence is CASSDRGGASYEQYF.

This clone was counted between two and nine times. The CDR3 is cut off 3 residues early in the read; its end comes from the germline J gene. The gene calls are TRBV18 and TRBJ1-6, with unresolved D. Germline V gene sequence: CDR1 KGHSH, CDR2 LQKENI. V was trimmed by 0 bases and J by 7 bases, leaving 4 bases between them. This CDR3 spans 13 amino acids. The CDR3 spells CASSPPLNSPLHF. CDR3 DNA, as far as it was read: TGTGCCAGCTCACCACCCCTCAATTCACCC.

A note on this clone: The read halts 3 residues ahead of the CDR3 end, with the missing end drawn from the germline J gene. The V call is TRBV19, the J call TRBJ2-5, with 8 bases identical to TRBD1. The CDR3 has 15 amino acids. J lost 6 bases, V lost 4 bases, and 10 bases had no gene match. The germline CDR1 and CDR2 sequences are LNHDA and SQIVND (reference sequence). CDR3 protein: CASSTSETGGKTQYF. The DNA read from the CDR3 is TGTGCCAGTAGTACCTCGGAAACAGGGGGGAAGACC.

This clone was seen more than once but under ten times. The CDR3 end is not reached by the read, which stops 3 residues before it; the germline J gene fills it in. The rearrangement uses TRBV7-9 and TRBJ2-7; D possibly corresponds to TRBD1 (6 bases). The germline CDR1 and CDR2 sequences are SEHNR and FQNEAQ (reference sequence). V was pared by 2 bases and J by 0 bases, with 11 bases between. This CDR3 has 15 residues. The chain's CDR3 is CASSLFGDTSYEQYF. The sequenced part of the CDR3 DNA is TGTGCCAGCAGCTTATTCGGGGACACCTCCTACGAG.

This clone has just a few counts. The sequence runs out 3 residues before the end of the CDR3; the remainder is reconstructed from the germline J gene. This sequence joins TRBV19 and TRBJ2-3; maybe TRBD2 (5 bases). V lost 3 bases, J lost 0 bases, and 13 bases lay in between. Looked up from germline, CDR1 is LNHDA and CDR2 is SQIVND (reference sequence). There are 16 residues in the CDR3. CDR3 bases read: TGTGCCAGTAGTATTCGGCGGGTGCAGAGCACAGATACG. Protein product: CASSIRRVQSTDT. The complete CDR3 reads CASSIRRVQSTDTQYF.

To note about this clone: The read halts 3 residues ahead of the CDR3 end, with the missing end drawn from the germline J gene. The chain recombines TRBV20-1 with TRBJ2-3; 7 bases fit TRBD2. Germline CDR1 DFQATT, CDR2 SNEGSKA (reference sequence). With V trimmed by 6 bases and J by 5 bases, 8 bases remained unmatched. The CDR3 length is 13 residues. The CDR3 loop reads CSAPVWGGDTQYF. The covered CDR3 bases are TGCAGTGCCCCAGTGTGGGGGGGAGATACG.

CDR3 DNA, as far as it was read: TGTGCCAGCAGCTTGACAGAGTATGGC. Translated, it gives CASSLTEYG. The CDR3 reads in full as CASSLTEYGYTF. V is TRBV7-2 and J is TRBJ1-2; tentative D call: TRBD1 (5 bases). The read is 3 residues too short to cover the CDR3 end, so that end is filled in from the germline J gene. Germline assignment: CDR1 SGHTA and CDR2 FQGNSA. This CDR3 spans 12 amino acids. V dropped 3 bases and J dropped 5 bases, with 7 bases sitting between them.

This clone was seen repeatedly, ten times or more. The read stops 3 residues short of the end of the CDR3; the missing end is completed from the germline J gene. The chain links TRBV19 to TRBJ2-1; 9 positions agree with TRBD1. The V and J ends lost 3 bases and 9 bases, in that order; junction bases with no gene match: 6. The CDR3 is made up of 14 amino acids. Germline values: CDR1 LNHDA, CDR2 SQIVND (reference sequence). The CDR3 protein is CASSIGQGWSEQFF. The DNA read from the CDR3 is TGTGCCAGTAGTATCGGACAGGGGTGGAGTGAG.

Of note for this clone: The read falls 3 residues short of the CDR3 end, and the missing part is taken from the germline J gene. This chain uses TRBV7-9 with TRBJ2-5; 7 nucleotides line up with TRBD2. V gave up 5 bases and J gave up 5 bases; unmatched junction bases: 11. This CDR3 region has 15 residues. Germline loops: CDR1 SEHNR, CDR2 FQNEAQ (reference sequence). The CDR3 protein is CASSPSSGAGETQYF. CDR3 DNA, as far as it was read: TGTGCCAGCAGCCCCAGCAGCGGGGCGGGGGAGACC.